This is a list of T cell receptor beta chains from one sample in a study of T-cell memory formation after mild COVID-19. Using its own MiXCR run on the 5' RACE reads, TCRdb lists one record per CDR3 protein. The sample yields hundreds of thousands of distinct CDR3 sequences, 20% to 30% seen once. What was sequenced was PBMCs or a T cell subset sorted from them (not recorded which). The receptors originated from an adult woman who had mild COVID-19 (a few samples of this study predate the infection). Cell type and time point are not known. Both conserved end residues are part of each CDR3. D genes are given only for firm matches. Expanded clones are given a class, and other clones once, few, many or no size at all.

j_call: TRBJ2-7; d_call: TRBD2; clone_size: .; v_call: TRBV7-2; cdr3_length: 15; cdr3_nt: TGTGCCAGCAGCAACTTAGCGGGAGGGCCCAACGAGCAGTACTTC; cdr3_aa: CASSNLAGGPNEQYF
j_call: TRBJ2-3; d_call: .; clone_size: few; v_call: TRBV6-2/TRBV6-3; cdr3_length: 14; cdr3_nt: TGTGCCAGCAGTGGGCTAACGCCCACAGATACGCAGTATTTT; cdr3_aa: CASSGLTPTDTQYF
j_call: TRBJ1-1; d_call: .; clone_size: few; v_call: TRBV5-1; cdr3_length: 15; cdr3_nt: TGCGCCAGCAGCGTCAAACCTGCCCTGAACACTGAAGCTTTCTTT; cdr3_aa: CASSVKPALNTEAFF
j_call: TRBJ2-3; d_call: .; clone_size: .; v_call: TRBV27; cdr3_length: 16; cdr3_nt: TGTGCCAGCAGTACCCGGTCCAGGGGTAGCACAGATACGCAGTATTTT; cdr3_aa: CASSTRSRGSTDTQYF
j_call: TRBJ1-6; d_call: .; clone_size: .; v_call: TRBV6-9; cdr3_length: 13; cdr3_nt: TGTGCCAGCCCCCCCTGGAGCGGTTCACCCCTCCACTTT; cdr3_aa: CASPPWSGSPLHF
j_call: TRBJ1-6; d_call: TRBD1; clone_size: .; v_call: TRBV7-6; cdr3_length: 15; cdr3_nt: TGTGCCAGCAGCTTAGTTCGGCAGGGGGCTTCACCCCTCCACTTT; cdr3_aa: CASSLVRQGASPLHF
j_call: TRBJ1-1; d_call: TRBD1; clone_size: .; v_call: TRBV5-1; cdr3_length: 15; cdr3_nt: TGCGCCAGCAGCTCACAGGGGGCTGAGAGCACTGAAGCTTTCTTT; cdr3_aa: CASSSQGAESTEAFF
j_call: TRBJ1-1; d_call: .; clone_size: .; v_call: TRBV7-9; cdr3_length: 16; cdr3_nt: TGTGCCAGCAGCCCACACGTAGGGAGGGAGAACACTGAAGCTTTCTTT; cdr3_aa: CASSPHVGRENTEAFF
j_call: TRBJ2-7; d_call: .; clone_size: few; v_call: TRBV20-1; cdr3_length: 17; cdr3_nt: TGCAGTGCTAGGGTGTTCGCAGGGGAGAATCGGTGGGCGGGACAGTACTTC; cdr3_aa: CSARVFAGENRWAGQYF
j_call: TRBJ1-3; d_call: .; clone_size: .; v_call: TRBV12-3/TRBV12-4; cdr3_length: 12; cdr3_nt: TGTGCCAGCAGCTCAATGGGAAACACCATATATTTT; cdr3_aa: CASSSMGNTIYF